This T cell receptor beta chain derives from a study of molecular identifiers for immune sequencing clone quantification. The study, taken as a whole, reports: Spiked-in Jurkat TCR RNA corresponding to one cell was reported as detectable against 750,000 to 1,000,000 naive cells.

To note about this clonotype: No antigen is known for it. This may arise from a read error, as a much more abundant clone is one base away.

The CDR3 covers 14 residues. Germline CDR1 is MNHEY and CDR2 is SMNVEV (reference sequence). Naive CD8 T cell sorting was performed on the CD8+CD4-CCR7+CD45RA+ phenotype. Preparation methods for the bulk TCR libraries were those previously described, with listed TCR primers. TCRdb re-called the PCR reads with MiXCR, one entry per CDR3 protein. The table includes over 600,000 distinct CDR3 sequences, 15% to 20% detected once. Sequencing was performed on naive CD8+ T cells from blood, with Jurkat cell RNA spiked in. Subset of the sample: FACS-sorted CD8+CD4-CCR7+CD45RA+ naive T cells. This receptor was obtained from a human donor in good health. Some libraries in this study had Jurkat cell RNA spiked in. The chain couples TRBV27 to TRBJ1-5; D is unresolved. This CDR3 reads CACSPYDGHQPQHF. DNA of the CDR3: TGTGCCTGCAGTCCCTATGACGGTCATCAGCCCCAGCATTTT.